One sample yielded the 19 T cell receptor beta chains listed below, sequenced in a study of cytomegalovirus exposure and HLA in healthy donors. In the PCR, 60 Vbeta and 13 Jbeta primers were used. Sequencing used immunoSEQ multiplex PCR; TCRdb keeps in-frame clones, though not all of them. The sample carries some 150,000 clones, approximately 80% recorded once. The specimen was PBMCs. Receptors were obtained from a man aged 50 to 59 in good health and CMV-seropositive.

The CDR3 region is CASSITGSLAKNIQYF. The CDR3 DNA reads TGTGCCAGTAGTATTACAGGTTCTCTAGCCAAAAACATTCAGTACTTC. The gene calls are TRBV19 and TRBJ2-4; D perhaps matches TRBD1 (5 bases). The CDR3 extends over 16 amino acids. V dropped 3 bases and J dropped 0 bases, with 12 bases sitting between them. The germline gives CDR1 LNHDA, CDR2 SQIVND (reference sequence).

CDR3 DNA: TGCGCCAGCAGCTTGGCACCGGGACAGGGGGCCTACGAGCAGTACTTC. Its translation: CASSLAPGQGAYEQYF. This chain connects TRBV5-1 to TRBJ2-7; the match to TRBD1 covers 11 bases. CDR1 SGHRS and CDR2 YFSETQ come from the germline V gene. V lost 0 bases, J lost 2 bases, and 4 bases stayed unmatched. The length of the CDR3 is 16 residues.

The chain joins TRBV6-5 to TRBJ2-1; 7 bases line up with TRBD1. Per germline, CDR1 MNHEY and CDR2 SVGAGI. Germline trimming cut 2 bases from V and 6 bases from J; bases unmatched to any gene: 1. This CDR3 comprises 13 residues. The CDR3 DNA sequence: TGTGCCAGCAGTTACGCAGGGGGCAATGAGCAGTTCTTC. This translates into CASSYAGGNEQFF.

The CDR3 here is CASSAGGNTEAFF. Here the CDR3 DNA reads TGTGCCAGCAGTGCCGGGGGGAACACTGAAGCTTTCTTT. The genes are TRBV25-1 and TRBJ1-1, with D perhaps TRBD1 (5 bases). Germline-derived CDR1 and CDR2 are MGHDK and SYGVNS. This CDR3 region has 13 residues. V lost 4 bases to trimming and J lost 1 base, with 7 bases between them.

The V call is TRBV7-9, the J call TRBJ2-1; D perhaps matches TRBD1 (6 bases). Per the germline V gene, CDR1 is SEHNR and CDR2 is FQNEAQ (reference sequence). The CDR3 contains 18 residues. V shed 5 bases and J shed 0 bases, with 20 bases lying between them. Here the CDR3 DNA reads TGTGCCAGCAGCCCCCAGGTGGGGGCGGTGAGCTCCTACAATGAGCAGTTCTTC. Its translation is CASSPQVGAVSSYNEQFF.

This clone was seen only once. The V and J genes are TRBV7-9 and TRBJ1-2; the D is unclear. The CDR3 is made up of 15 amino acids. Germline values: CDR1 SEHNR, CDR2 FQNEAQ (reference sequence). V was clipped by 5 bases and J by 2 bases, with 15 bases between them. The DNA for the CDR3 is TGTGCCAGCAGCACCCCCTGGGCAACAAACTATGGCTACACCTTC. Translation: CASSTPWATNYGYTF.

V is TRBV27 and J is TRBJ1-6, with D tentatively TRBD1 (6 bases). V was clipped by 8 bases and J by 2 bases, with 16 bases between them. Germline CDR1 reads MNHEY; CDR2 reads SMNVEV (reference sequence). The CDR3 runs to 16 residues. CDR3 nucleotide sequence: TGTGCCAGCGGACAGAGGACTGGCGCCTATAATTCACCCCTCCACTTT. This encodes CASGQRTGAYNSPLHF.

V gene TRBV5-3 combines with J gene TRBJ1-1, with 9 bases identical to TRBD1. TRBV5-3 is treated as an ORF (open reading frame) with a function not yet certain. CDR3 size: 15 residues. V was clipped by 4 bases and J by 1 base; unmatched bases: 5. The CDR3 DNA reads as TGTGCCAGAAGCATGACAGGGGGGTGGAACACTGAAGCTTTCTTT. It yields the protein CARSMTGGWNTEAFF.

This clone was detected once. CDR3 bases: TGTGCCAGTAGTACCGGGACAGGGGGAATCAAAAACATTCAGTACTTC. Amino acids: CASSTGTGGIKNIQYF. The chain has TRBV19 and TRBJ2-4; 11 bases map to TRBD1. This CDR3 has 16 residues. J gave up 3 bases and V 4 bases, and 5 bases lay outside the gene matches. Germline-derived CDR1 and CDR2 are LNHDA and SQIVND (reference sequence). The full variable domain, completed using reference TRBV19 and TRBJ2-4, is DGGITQSPKYLFRKEGQNVTLSCEQNLNHDAMYWYRQDPGQGLRLIYYSQIVNDFQKGDIAEGYSVSREKKESFPLTVTSAQKNPTAFYLCASSTGTGGIKNIQYFGAGTRLSVL.

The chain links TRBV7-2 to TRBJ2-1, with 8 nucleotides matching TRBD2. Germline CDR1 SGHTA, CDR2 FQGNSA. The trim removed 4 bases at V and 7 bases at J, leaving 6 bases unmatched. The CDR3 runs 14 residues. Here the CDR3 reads CASSSGLAVNEQFF. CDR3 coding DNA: TGTGCCAGCAGCTCCGGACTAGCCGTAAATGAGCAGTTCTTC.

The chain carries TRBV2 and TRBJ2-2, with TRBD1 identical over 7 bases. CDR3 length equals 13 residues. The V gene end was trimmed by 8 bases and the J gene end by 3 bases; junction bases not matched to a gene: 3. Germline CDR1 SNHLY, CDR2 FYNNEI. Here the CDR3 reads CASSGQYTGELFF. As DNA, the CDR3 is TGTGCCAGCTCGGGACAGTACACCGGGGAGCTGTTTTTT.

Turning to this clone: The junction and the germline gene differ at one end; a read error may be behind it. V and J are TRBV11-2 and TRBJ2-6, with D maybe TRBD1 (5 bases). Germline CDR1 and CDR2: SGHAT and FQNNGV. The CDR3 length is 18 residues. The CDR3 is CASSLVRQGSDGANGLTF. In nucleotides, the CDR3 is TGTGCCAGCAGCTTAGTTCGCCAGGGATCGGATGGGGCCAACGGCCTGACTTTC.

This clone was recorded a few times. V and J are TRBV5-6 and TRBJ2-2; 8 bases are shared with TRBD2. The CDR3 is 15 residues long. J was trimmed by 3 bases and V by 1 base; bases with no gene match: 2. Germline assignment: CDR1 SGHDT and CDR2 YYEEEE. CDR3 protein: CASSLPGGYTGELFF. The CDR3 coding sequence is TGTGCCAGCAGCTTGCCGGGGGGGTACACCGGGGAGCTGTTTTTT.

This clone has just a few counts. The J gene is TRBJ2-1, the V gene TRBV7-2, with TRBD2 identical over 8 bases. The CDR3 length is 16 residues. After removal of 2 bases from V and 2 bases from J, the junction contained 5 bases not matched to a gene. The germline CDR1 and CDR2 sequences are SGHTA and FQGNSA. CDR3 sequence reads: CASSLREGVAYNEQFF. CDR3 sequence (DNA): TGTGCCAGCAGCTTACGGGAGGGAGTCGCCTACAATGAGCAGTTCTTC.

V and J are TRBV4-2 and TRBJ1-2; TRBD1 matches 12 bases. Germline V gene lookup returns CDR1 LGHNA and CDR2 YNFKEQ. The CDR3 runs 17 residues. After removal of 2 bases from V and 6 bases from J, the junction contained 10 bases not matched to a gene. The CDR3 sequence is CASSQRAGTGGLDGYTF. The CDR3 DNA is TGTGCCAGCAGCCAAAGGGCCGGGACAGGGGGCCTGGATGGCTACACCTTC.

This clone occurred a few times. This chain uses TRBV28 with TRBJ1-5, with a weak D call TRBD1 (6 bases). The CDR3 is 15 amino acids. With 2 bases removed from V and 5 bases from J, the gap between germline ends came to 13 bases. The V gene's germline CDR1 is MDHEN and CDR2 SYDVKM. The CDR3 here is CASSLISGADQPQHF. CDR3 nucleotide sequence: TGTGCCAGCAGTTTAATATCAGGGGCGGATCAGCCCCAGCATTTT.

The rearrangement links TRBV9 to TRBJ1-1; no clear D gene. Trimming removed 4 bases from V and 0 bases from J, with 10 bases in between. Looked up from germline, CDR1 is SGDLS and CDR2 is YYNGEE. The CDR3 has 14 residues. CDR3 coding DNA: TGTGCCAGCAGCCCCGGTGTCATGAACACTGAAGCTTTCTTT. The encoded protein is CASSPGVMNTEAFF.

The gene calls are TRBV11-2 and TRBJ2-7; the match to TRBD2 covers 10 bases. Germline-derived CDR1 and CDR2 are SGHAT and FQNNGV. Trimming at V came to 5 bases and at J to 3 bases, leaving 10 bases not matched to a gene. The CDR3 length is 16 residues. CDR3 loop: CASSPGEAGGNYEQYF. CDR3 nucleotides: TGTGCCAGCAGCCCCGGCGAAGCGGGGGGGAACTACGAGCAGTACTTC.

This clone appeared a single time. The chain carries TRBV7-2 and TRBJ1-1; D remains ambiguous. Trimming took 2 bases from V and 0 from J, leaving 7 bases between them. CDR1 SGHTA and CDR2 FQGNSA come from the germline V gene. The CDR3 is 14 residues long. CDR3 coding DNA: TGTGCCAGCAGCTTAAACAGTTTGAACACTGAAGCTTTCTTT. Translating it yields CASSLNSLNTEAFF.